This TCR beta chain comes out of a study of neurological immune-mediated disorders. Broader study findings: There were no CDR3 amino acid sequences shared by expanded clones across subjects, a result suggesting private repertoires in all groups. It was HTLV-1-associated myelopathy that showed the most TCR clonal expansion, while multiple sclerosis showed the least, falling below healthy controls.

Sorted libraries came from approximately 1 million CD4+ or CD8+ T cells. In TCRdb, the 5' RACE reads were re-called with MiXCR into one record per CDR3 protein. This sample carries some 27,000 distinct CDR3 sequences, roughly 25% of them seen once, and the ten largest clones take just under 30%. This clonotype was counted ten times or more. No antigen is known for it. Germline CDR1 and CDR2: SGHTA and FQGTGA. The CDR3 contains 19 residues. V dropped 4 bases and J dropped 4; count of bases not matched to a gene: 12. The J gene is TRBJ2-1, the V gene TRBV7-3; TRBD2 matches at 14 bases. This sequence was found in a man aged 50 to 60 with HTLV-1-associated myelopathy (HAM/TSP). The sequencing input was CD4+ T cells from blood. This chain's CDR3 is CASSSTGTSGSRRYNEQFF. The CDR3 nucleotides read TGTGCCAGCAGCTCGACCGGGACTAGCGGGAGTAGAAGGTACAATGAGCAGTTCTTC.